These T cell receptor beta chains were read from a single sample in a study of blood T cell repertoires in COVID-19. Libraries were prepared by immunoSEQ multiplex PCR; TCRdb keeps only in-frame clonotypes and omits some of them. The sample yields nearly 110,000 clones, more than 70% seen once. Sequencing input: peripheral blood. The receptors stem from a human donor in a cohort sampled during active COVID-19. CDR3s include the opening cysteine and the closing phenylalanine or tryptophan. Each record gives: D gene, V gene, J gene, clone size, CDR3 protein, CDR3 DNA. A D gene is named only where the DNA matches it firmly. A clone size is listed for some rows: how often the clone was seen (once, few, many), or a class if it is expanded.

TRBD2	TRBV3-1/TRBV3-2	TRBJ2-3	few	CASSHLKPVAGAYTQYF	TGTGCCAGCAGCCACCTTAAGCCTGTAGCGGGAGCATATACGCAGTATTTT
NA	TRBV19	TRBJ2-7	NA	CASSIGVRVYEQYF	TGTGCCAGTAGTATAGGTGTCAGGGTTTACGAGCAGTACTTC
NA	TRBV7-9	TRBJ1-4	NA	CASSSDRTTNEKLFF	TGTGCCAGCAGTTCTGACAGGACAACTAATGAAAAACTGTTTTTT
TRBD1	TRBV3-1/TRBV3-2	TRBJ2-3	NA	CASSQATGYDTQYF	TGTGCCAGCAGCCAAGCGACAGGGTATGATACGCAGTATTTT
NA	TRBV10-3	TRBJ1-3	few	CAISERPADSGNTIYF	TGTGCCATCAGTGAAAGACCAGCGGACTCTGGAAACACCATATATTTT
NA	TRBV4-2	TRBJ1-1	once	CASSQDRAGAFF	TGTGCCAGCAGCCAAGATAGGGCAGGGGCTTTCTTT
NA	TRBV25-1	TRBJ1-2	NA	CASSELGGAANYGYTF	TGTGCCAGCAGTGAATTAGGGGGGGCAGCGAACTATGGCTACACCTTC
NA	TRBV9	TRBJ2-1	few	CASSAIPGDTLNEQFF	TGTGCCAGCAGCGCCATTCCCGGGGACACCTTAAATGAGCAGTTCTTC
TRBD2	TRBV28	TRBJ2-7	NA	CASSRQRRTSGSYEQYF	TGTGCCAGCAGTCGGCAACGGCGGACTAGCGGATCCTACGAGCAGTACTTC
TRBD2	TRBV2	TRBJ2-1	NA	CASTKLAGVYNEQFF	TGTGCCAGCACCAAGCTAGCGGGAGTCTACAATGAGCAGTTCTTC
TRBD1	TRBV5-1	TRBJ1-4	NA	CASSPQGAGEKLFF	TGCGCCAGCAGCCCTCAGGGGGCAGGTGAAAAACTGTTTTTT
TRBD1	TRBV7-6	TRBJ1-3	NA	CASSLGQGFSGNTIYF	TGTGCCAGCAGCCTGGGACAGGGGTTCTCTGGAAACACCATATATTTT
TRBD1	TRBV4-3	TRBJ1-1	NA	CASSQGGQGGVRFF	TGCGCCAGCAGCCAAGGAGGGCAGGGGGGTGTTCGCTTCTTT
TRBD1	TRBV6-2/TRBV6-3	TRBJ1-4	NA	CASSYGPQGAQEKLFF	TGTGCCAGCAGTTACGGCCCGCAGGGGGCGCAAGAAAAACTGTTTTTT
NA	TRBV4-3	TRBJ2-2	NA	CASSQDVNTGELFF	TGCGCCAGCAGCCAAGACGTGAACACCGGGGAGCTGTTTTTT
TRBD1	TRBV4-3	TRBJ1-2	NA	CASSPDRGQKDGYTF	TGCGCCAGCAGCCCGGACAGGGGGCAGAAAGATGGCTACACCTTC
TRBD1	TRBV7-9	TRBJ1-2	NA	CASSTGTGALYGYTF	TGTGCCAGCAGCACCGGGACAGGGGCCCTCTATGGCTACACCTTC
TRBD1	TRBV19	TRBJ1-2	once	CASSPRQGGYGYTF	TGTGCCAGTAGTCCGAGACAGGGTGGCTATGGCTACACCTTC
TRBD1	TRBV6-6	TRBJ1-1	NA	CASSSAGTGDTTEAFF	TGTGCCAGCAGCAGTGCGGGGACAGGGGATACCACTGAAGCTTTCTTT
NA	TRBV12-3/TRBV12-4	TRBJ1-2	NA	CASRQGSGGYTF	TGTGCCAGCAGACAGGGATCTGGCGGCTACACCTTC
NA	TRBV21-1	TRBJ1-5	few	CASTGQGDYQPQHF	TGTGCCAGCACGGGACAGGGGGACTATCAGCCCCAGCATTTT
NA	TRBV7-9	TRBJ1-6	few	CASSQQDSPLHF	TGTGCCAGCAGCCAACAAGATTCACCCCTCCACTTT
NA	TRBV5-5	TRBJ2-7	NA	CASSLPRGGTYEQYF	TGTGCCAGCAGCCTTCCTAGGGGGGGGACTTACGAGCAGTACTTC
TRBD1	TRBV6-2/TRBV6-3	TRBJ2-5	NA	CASSDGTGTETQYF	TGTGCCAGCAGTGACGGGACAGGGACAGAGACCCAGTACTTC
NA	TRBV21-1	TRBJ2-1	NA	CASSKGGPGPSSYNEQFF	TGTGCCAGCAGCAAAGGAGGGCCAGGTCCTTCATCCTACAATGAGCAGTTCTTC
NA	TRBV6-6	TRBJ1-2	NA	CASSSLSGGRWGYTF	TGTGCCAGCAGTTCCCTCAGCGGGGGGCGGTGGGGCTACACCTTC
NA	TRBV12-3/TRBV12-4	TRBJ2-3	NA	CASSREITDTQYF	TGTGCCAGCAGCCGTGAGATCACAGATACGCAGTATTTT
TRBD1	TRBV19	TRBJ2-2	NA	CATGQGANTGELFF	TGTGCCACGGGACAGGGGGCGAACACCGGGGAGCTGTTTTTT
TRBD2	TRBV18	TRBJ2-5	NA	CASSPRTGGETQYF	TGTGCCAGCTCACCACGGACGGGAGGAGAGACCCAGTACTTC
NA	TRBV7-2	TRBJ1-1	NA	CASSSGHPNTEAFF	TGTGCCAGCAGCTCGGGACACCCGAACACTGAAGCTTTCTTT
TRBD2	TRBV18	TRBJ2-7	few	CASSPAQGLAGVREQYF	TGTGCCAGCTCACCGGCACAGGGACTAGCGGGAGTCCGCGAGCAGTACTTC
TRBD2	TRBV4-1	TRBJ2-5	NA	CASSQALTSGQETQYF	TGCGCCAGCAGCCAAGCTCTAACTAGCGGACAAGAGACCCAGTACTTC
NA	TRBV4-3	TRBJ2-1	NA	CASSQGWTVDEQFF	TGCGCCAGCAGCCAAGGATGGACAGTAGATGAGCAGTTCTTC
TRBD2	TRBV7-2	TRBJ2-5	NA	CASSSASGVGGTQYF	TGTGCCAGCAGCTCGGCTAGCGGGGTAGGGGGGACCCAGTACTTC
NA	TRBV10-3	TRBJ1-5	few	CATGDTSEPQHF	TGTGCCACCGGGGACACCTCGGAGCCCCAGCATTTT
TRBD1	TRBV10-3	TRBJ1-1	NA	CAISGQGPNTEAFF	TGTGCCATCAGTGGACAGGGCCCTAACACTGAAGCTTTCTTT
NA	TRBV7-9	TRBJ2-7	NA	CASNTNGLDEQYF	TGTGCCAGCAACACAAACGGACTCGACGAGCAGTACTTC
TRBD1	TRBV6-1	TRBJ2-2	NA	CASSERLYGQDPNTGELFF	TGTGCCAGCAGTGAACGGCTGTACGGACAGGACCCGAACACCGGGGAGCTGTTTTTT
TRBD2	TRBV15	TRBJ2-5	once	CATSRDQSAGDREETQYF	TGTGCCACCAGCAGAGATCAATCAGCGGGAGACCGAGAGGAGACCCAGTACTTC
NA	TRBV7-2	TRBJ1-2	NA	CASSLAAGVRNGYTF	TGTGCCAGCAGCTTAGCTGCAGGGGTACGTAATGGCTACACCTTC
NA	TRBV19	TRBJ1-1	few	CASSFSGIYTEAFF	TGTGCCAGTAGCTTCTCAGGGATTTACACTGAAGCTTTCTTT
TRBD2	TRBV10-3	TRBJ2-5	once	CAISTSGEETQYF	TGTGCCATCAGCACTAGCGGCGAAGAGACCCAGTACTTC
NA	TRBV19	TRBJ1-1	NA	CASSIPRTEAFF	TGTGCCAGTAGTATCCCCCGGACTGAAGCTTTCTTT
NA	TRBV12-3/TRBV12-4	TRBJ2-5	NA	CASSKQPFETQYF	TGTGCCAGCAGCAAACAGCCATTCGAGACCCAGTACTTC
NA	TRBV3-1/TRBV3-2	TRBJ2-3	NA	CASSLNGGFDTQYF	TGTGCCAGCAGCCTTAACGGAGGGTTTGATACGCAGTATTTT
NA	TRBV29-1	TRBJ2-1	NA	CSVLYNEQFF	TGCAGCGTCCTTTACAATGAGCAGTTCTTC
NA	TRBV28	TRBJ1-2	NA	CASSSGTKNYGYTF	TGTGCCAGCAGTTCCGGGACAAAAAACTATGGCTACACCTTC
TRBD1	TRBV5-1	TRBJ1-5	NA	CASSLDGQEGQPQHF	TGCGCCAGCAGCTTGGACGGACAGGAAGGCCAGCCCCAGCATTTT
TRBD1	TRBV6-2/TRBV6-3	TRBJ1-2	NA	CASSYRTGISLYYGYTF	TGTGCCAGCAGTTACCGGACAGGGATTTCCCTCTACTATGGCTACACCTTC
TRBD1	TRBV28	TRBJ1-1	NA	CASSFRRGLLNTEAFF	TGTGCCAGCAGTTTTCGCAGGGGGCTTTTGAACACTGAAGCTTTCTTT
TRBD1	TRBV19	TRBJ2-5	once	CASSIGGTVQETQYF	TGTGCCAGTAGTATAGGGGGGACAGTACAAGAGACCCAGTACTTC
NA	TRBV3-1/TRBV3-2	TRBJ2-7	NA	CASSQGGHMGEQYF	TGTGCCAGCAGCCAAGGTGGACACATGGGCGAGCAGTACTTC
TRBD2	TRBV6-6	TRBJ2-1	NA	CASNSGTSGYNEQFF	TGTGCCAGCAACTCGGGGACTAGCGGGTACAATGAGCAGTTCTTC
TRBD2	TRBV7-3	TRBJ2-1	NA	CASSLQRGYEQFF	TGTGCCAGCAGCCTCCAGCGGGGCTATGAGCAGTTCTTC
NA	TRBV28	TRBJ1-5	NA	CASSDEVQPQHF	TGTGCCAGCTCCGACGAGGTTCAGCCCCAGCATTTT